This T cell receptor beta chain was captured in a study of T cells after yellow fever vaccination. UMIs were added to TCR cDNA along with a universal primer site when it was made by 5'RACE template switching. TCRdb processed the 5' RACE reads anew with MiXCR; each CDR3 protein has one entry. The table lists under 300,000 distinct CDR3 sequences, 6.9% of them singletons. This clonotype was seen repeatedly, ten times or more. Antigen specificity is unknown. Overall study results and limits: Abundant contaminating clonotypes from the bulk population could appear in FACS-sorted repertoires.

With 2 bases removed from V and 5 bases from J, the gap between germline ends came to 10 bases. The CDR3 runs to 14 residues. Germline CDR1 and CDR2: SGHRS and YFSETQ. The rearrangement links TRBV5-1 to TRBJ2-2; a possible D gene is TRBD2 (5 bases). The TCR sequence derives from a man aged 25 to 40 who received the YFV17D yellow fever vaccine. The starting material was CD4+ T cells sorted from PBMCs, obtained 15 days after the yellow fever booster vaccination. DNA of the CDR3: TGCGCCAGCAGCTTAAGGACTGAAACCGGGGAGCTGTTTTTT. Translated: CASSLRTETGELFF. Together with reference TRBV5-1 and TRBJ2-2, the CDR3 gives the full variable domain: KAGVTQTPRYLIKTRGQQVTLSCSPISGHRSVSWYQQTPGQGLQFLFEYFSETQRNKGNFPGRFSGRQFSNSRSEMNVSTLELGDSALYLCASSLRTETGELFFGEGSRLTVL.